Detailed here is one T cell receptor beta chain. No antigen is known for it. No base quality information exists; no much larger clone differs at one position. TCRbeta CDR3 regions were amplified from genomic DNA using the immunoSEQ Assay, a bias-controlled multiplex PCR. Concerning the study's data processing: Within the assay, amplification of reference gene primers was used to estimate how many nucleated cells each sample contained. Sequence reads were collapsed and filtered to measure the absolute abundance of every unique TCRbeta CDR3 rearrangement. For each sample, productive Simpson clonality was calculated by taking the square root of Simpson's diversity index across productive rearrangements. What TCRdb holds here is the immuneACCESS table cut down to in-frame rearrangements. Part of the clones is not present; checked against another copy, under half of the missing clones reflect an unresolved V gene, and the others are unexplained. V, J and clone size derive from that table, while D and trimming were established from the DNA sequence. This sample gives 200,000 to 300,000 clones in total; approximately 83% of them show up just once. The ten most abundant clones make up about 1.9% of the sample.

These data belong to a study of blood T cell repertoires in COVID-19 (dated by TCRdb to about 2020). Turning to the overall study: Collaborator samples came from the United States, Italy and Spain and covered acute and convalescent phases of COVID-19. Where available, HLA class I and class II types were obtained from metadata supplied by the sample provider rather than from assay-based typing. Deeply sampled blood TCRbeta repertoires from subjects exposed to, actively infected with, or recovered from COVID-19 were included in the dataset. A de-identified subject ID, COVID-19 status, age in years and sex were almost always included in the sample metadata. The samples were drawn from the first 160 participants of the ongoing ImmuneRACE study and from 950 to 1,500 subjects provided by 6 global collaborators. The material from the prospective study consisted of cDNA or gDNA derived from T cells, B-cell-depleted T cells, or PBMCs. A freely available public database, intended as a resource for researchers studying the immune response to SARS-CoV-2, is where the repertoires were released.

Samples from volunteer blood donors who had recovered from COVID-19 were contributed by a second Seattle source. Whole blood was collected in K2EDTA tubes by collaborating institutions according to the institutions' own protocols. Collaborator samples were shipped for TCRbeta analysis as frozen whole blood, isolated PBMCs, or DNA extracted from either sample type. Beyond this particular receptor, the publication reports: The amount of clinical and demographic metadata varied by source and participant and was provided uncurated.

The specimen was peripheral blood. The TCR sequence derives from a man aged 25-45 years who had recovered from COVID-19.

The CDR3 amino acid sequence is: CASSLGRFPGNTEAFF. The DNA sequence follows: TGTGCCAGCAGCTTAGGGAGGTTTCCGGGGAACACTGAAGCTTTCTTT. This receptor chain uses TRBV7-9 and TRBJ1-1, with an unclear D gene assignment. Deletion took 1 base off V and 1 base off J, with a span of 13 bases between the germline ends. The CDR3 goes from the cysteine to the phenylalanine over 16 residues. The CDR3 DNA has 48 bases and is translated from base 1. CDR1 and CDR2 are read off the germline V gene (reference sequence) as SEHNR and FQNEAQ.